This section outlines one TCR beta chain sequence together with its context. This clone has more than one count but fewer than ten. No cognate antigen has been identified for it. Base qualities are not at hand, and no much larger clone is one base apart. The immunoSEQ kit was used, according to the manufacturer's recommendations, to generate TCR beta libraries from genomic DNA. Library preparation used a first multiplex PCR with proprietary primers, then a second PCR adding unique barcodes, with bead cleanups after each round. A kit-provided positive control reaction and a negative control reaction were included in every sample batch. The final libraries were assessed on an Agilent 4200 TapeStation D1000 ScreenTape, pooled by volume, and quantified by qPCR. Sequencing was performed on an Illumina NextSeq500 with a MidOutput 150-cycle cartridge, and 156 Read1 and 15 Index1 cycles were run with kit custom primers. The pooled library was loaded at around 1 pM with approximately 20% PhiX control spiked in. The original methods were these. The vendor-processed data were analyzed in R, and a clonotype was defined as all T cells that share the same CDR3 nucleotide sequence. In the clone abundance analyses, frequencies were normalized to the 10,000 most abundant clones in each sample. Before analysis, public T cell clones were removed, and these numbered fewer than six per sample on average. Tumor-enriched and baseline blood-enriched clonotypes were defined by at least a 32-fold difference in abundance between compartments. A beta-binomial differential abundance model was used to identify clonotypes that were expanded or contracted between blood time points. Tumor-blood repertoire similarity was measured with the Baroni-Urbani and Buser coefficient, and groups were compared using two-tailed Wilcoxon tests in R. The table comes from immuneACCESS by way of TCRdb, which keeps in-frame sequences with V and J called. Part of the clones is missing from these tables; in studies checked, under half for an unresolved V gene and the rest for unknown reasons. V and J calls and clone size are given by that table; D and trimming were obtained from the DNA. Within this sample are roughly 58,000 clones, with roughly 80% of them counted one time only. The top ten hold roughly 7.5% of the sample.

The time point label, read with the paper, signifies: blood 4 weeks post-SBRT, at nephrectomy. Sample treatment or condition, as interpreted from the label and publication: 15 Gy SBRT to primary tumor, nephrectomy 4 weeks later. Samples were obtained from a clinical trial, in which 15 Gy stereotactic body radiation therapy was delivered to primary renal cell carcinomas and nephrectomy was performed 4 weeks later. To follow tumor-enriched clonotypes, serial peripheral blood was collected from radiation-treated patients at baseline and at 2 weeks and 4 weeks after SBRT. Every patient's renal cell carcinoma showed clear cell pathology. Genomic DNA for TCR sequencing was prepared using the QIAamp DNA Blood Mini Kit (Qiagen). Only samples passing all quality control checks were included in the analyses. Reading from cysteine to phenylalanine, the CDR3 counts 16 amino acids. Only CDR3 DNA is held: 48 bases, read in frame from base 1. CDR1 ENHRY and CDR2 SYGVKD were looked up in the germline V gene. V and J are trimmed by 3 bases and 6 bases, and the gene matches miss 6 bases of the junction.

The data are from a study of radiation and T cells in renal cell carcinoma (dated by TCRdb to 2019 to 2021). Study-level background: TCR beta sequencing covered 53 samples in total, comprising approximately 26 tumors and roughly 27 peripheral blood samples. The last blood draw occurred 4 weeks after radiation, at the same time as nephrectomy. Across all 50 or so samples, 4,016,671 unique CDR3 nucleotide sequences, encoding roughly 3 million unique CDR3 amino acid sequences, were identified.

The paper as a whole reports these results and caveats: Because the trial had a single-armed design, the trial could not examine how radiation dose or scheduling affected the TCR repertoire. Top tumor clonotypes rose in blood from baseline to 2 weeks post-radiation, then contracted by 4 weeks, suggesting transient expansion of tumor-resident clones. Changes in the blood repertoire were not tracked past 4 weeks after treatment. No pretreatment tumor biopsies were available, so the baseline intratumoral presence of clonotypes could not be determined.

The sequence was obtained from a man between 60 and 75 years old with renal cell carcinoma. This chain is built from TRBV10-3 and TRBJ2-1, and TRBD2 matches 12 of the central bases. Sequences were derived from blood, sampled from a patient whose treatment included radiotherapy and nephrectomy. Here the CDR3 is given as CAISELLAGGINEQFF. The sequenced DNA is TGTGCCATCAGTGAATTACTAGCGGGAGGAATCAATGAGCAGTTCTTC.